This T cell receptor beta chain was captured in a study of blood T cell repertoires in COVID-19. As for the study in general: From the United States, Italy and Spain came samples of acute and convalescent COVID-19. The analysed material was cDNA or gDNA that came from T cells, B-cell-depleted T cells, or PBMCs.

This CDR3 has 14 amino acids. The germline V gene has CDR1 MDHEN and CDR2 SYDVKM. Trimming at V came to 6 bases and at J to 5 bases, leaving 4 bases not matched to a gene. As processed by the authors: Counts of nucleated cells, estimated from reference gene primer amplification, were obtained. The protocol was immunoSEQ multiplex PCR, while the TCRdb copy is restricted to in-frame clones and leaves out a portion. Clone size and the V and J calls come from that table; the DNA yielded D and trimming. Here the sample spans about 68,000 clones, about 86% being singletons. This chain uses TRBV28 with TRBJ2-5; TRBD1 matches 12 bases. The sample taken for sequencing was peripheral blood. This clonotype was obtained from a man aged 45 to 65 with acute or convalescent COVID-19. Here the CDR3 DNA reads TGTGCCAGCAGGTGGGACAGGGGGCCCGAGACCCAGTACTTC. Residues: CASRWDRGPETQYF.